Listed below are T cell receptor beta chains from one sample, sequenced in a study of cytomegalovirus exposure and HLA in healthy donors. TCRdb's table, derived via immunoSEQ multiplex PCR, lists solely in-frame clones and lacks some. The sample holds 50,000 to 70,000 clones, approximately 80% seen once. Sequenced sample: PBMCs. These receptors all come from a male donor in good health and CMV-seronegative. Both conserved end residues are part of each CDR3. Fields, in order: clone size, J gene, V gene, D gene, CDR3 DNA, CDR3 protein. A D gene is named only where the DNA matches it firmly. The size field is filled for only some rows; it gives once, few, many or a size class.

abundance: -; j_gene: TRBJ2-3; v_gene: TRBV19; d_gene: TRBD2; CDR3nt: TGTGCCAGTAGTAAAGGACTAGCGGGGGGCACAGATACGCAGTACTTT; CDR3aa: CASSKGLAGGTDTQYF
abundance: -; j_gene: TRBJ2-3; v_gene: TRBV11-3; d_gene: TRBD2; CDR3nt: TGTGCCAGCAGCTTAGGACTAGCGAGTTCAGATACGCAGTATTTT; CDR3aa: CASSLGLASSDTQYF
abundance: -; j_gene: TRBJ2-7; v_gene: TRBV6-1; d_gene: TRBD1; CDR3nt: TGTGCCAGCAGTGAAGCGGGAACAGGGGCCCCCTACGAGCAGTACTTC; CDR3aa: CASSEAGTGAPYEQYF
abundance: -; j_gene: TRBJ1-6; v_gene: TRBV7-6; d_gene: TRBD1; CDR3nt: TGTGCCAGCAGCTTAAGGGGACAGGGTAATTCACCCCTCCACTTT; CDR3aa: CASSLRGQGNSPLHF
abundance: -; j_gene: TRBJ2-5; v_gene: TRBV2; d_gene: -; CDR3nt: TGTGCCAGCAGTGTCCAGGTGGAGACCCAGTACTTC; CDR3aa: CASSVQVETQYF
abundance: -; j_gene: TRBJ1-2; v_gene: TRBV7-2; d_gene: -; CDR3nt: TGTGCCAGCAGCTTGAGTGCTAACTATGGCTACACCTTC; CDR3aa: CASSLSANYGYTF
abundance: -; j_gene: TRBJ1-1; v_gene: TRBV18; d_gene: -; CDR3nt: TGTGCCAGCTCACCACAAGGGGAGGTCACTGAAGCTTTCTTT; CDR3aa: CASSPQGEVTEAFF
abundance: -; j_gene: TRBJ1-4; v_gene: TRBV4-3; d_gene: -; CDR3nt: TGCGCCAGCAGCCAAGATCTCCAGGGCGAAACTAATGAAAAACTGTTTTTT; CDR3aa: CASSQDLQGETNEKLFF
abundance: few; j_gene: TRBJ2-5; v_gene: TRBV9; d_gene: -; CDR3nt: TGTGCCAGCAGCGTAGGGCCCCTCCAAGAGACCCAGTACTTC; CDR3aa: CASSVGPLQETQYF
abundance: -; j_gene: TRBJ1-2; v_gene: TRBV30; d_gene: TRBD1; CDR3nt: TGTGCCTGGAGTGTACTCCGGACAGGGGGTGGCTACACCTTC; CDR3aa: CAWSVLRTGGGYTF
abundance: -; j_gene: TRBJ1-5; v_gene: TRBV6-5; d_gene: -; CDR3nt: TGTGCCAGCAGCTCCACTCGTAGCAATCAGCCCCAGCATTTT; CDR3aa: CASSSTRSNQPQHF
abundance: -; j_gene: TRBJ2-3; v_gene: TRBV5-5; d_gene: -; CDR3nt: TGTGCCAGCAGCTTACGACTAGGGGTAGATACGCAGTATTTT; CDR3aa: CASSLRLGVDTQYF
abundance: -; j_gene: TRBJ2-7; v_gene: TRBV4-3; d_gene: TRBD1; CDR3nt: TGCGCCAGCGCCAAATCGACAGGGGGTTACTACGAGCAGTACTTC; CDR3aa: CASAKSTGGYYEQYF
abundance: -; j_gene: TRBJ2-5; v_gene: TRBV19; d_gene: TRBD2; CDR3nt: TGTGCCAGTAGTCGGGGGGGACAAGAGACCCAGTACTTC; CDR3aa: CASSRGGQETQYF
abundance: once; j_gene: TRBJ2-3; v_gene: TRBV19; d_gene: TRBD1; CDR3nt: TGTGCCAGTAGTTTCCTAGGACAGGGCACCACAGATACGCAGTATTTT; CDR3aa: CASSFLGQGTTDTQYF
abundance: -; j_gene: TRBJ2-1; v_gene: TRBV7-6; d_gene: -; CDR3nt: TGTGCCAGCAGCTTAGGAACGGGACTTTACAATGAGCAGTTCTTC; CDR3aa: CASSLGTGLYNEQFF